Described below is a single TCR beta chain sequence and its context. The antigen it binds to is not known. One base away there is no much larger clone; base qualities are not given. V loses 5 bases at its end and J loses 7 bases; junction bases beyond the gene matches: 14. The CDR3, from cysteine to phenylalanine, totals 17 residues. Left in the record is the CDR3 DNA by itself, 51 bases read in frame from the first base. Via the germline V gene, CDR1 is LGHNA and CDR2 YNFKEQ. The immunoSEQ Assay, a bias-controlled multiplex PCR, was used to amplify TCRbeta CDR3 regions from genomic DNA. Turning to the authors' computational methods: Within the assay, amplification of reference gene primers was used to estimate how many nucleated cells each sample contained. Sequence reads were collapsed and filtered to measure the absolute abundance of every unique TCRbeta CDR3 rearrangement. Productive Simpson clonality was computed per sample as the square root of Simpson's diversity index over productive rearrangements. TCRdb holds this immuneACCESS table with in-frame rearrangements only. Some clones are missing; in checked studies, unresolved V genes explain under half, and the rest has no known cause. For V, J and clone size, that table is used; D and trimming come from the DNA. The sample has about 160,000 clones on record, 85% of them singletons. The top ten hold under 4% of the sample.

The sample is drawn from a study of blood T cell repertoires in COVID-19 (dated by TCRdb to about 2020). In terms of the full investigation: Samples from collaborators originated in the United States, Italy and Spain and spanned both the acute and convalescent phases of COVID-19. The material from the prospective study consisted of cDNA or gDNA derived from T cells, B-cell-depleted T cells, or PBMCs. Subjects who had been exposed to COVID-19, were actively infected with it, or had recovered from it provided the deeply sampled blood TCRbeta repertoires that made up the dataset. The repertoires were released in a freely available public database intended as a resource for research on the immune response to SARS-CoV-2. The samples were drawn from two sources: the first 160 participants of the ongoing ImmuneRACE study, and 1,000 to 1,500 subjects contributed by 6 global collaborators. The sample metadata nearly always contained a de-identified subject ID, COVID-19 status, age in years and sex. Where available, HLA class I and class II types were taken from metadata supplied by the sample provider and were not determined by assay-based typing.

What the work shows at the level of the full study, not this receptor alone: How much clinical and demographic metadata was included differed by source and by participant, and the metadata was provided uncurated.

Whole blood was collected in K2EDTA tubes by collaborating institutions according to the institutions' own protocols. For TCRbeta analysis, collaborators shipped samples as frozen whole blood, isolated PBMCs, or DNA extracted from either of those sample types. Sequenced: peripheral blood. This receptor was taken from a human donor with acute or convalescent COVID-19. The donor label of this sample is uncertain. The rearrangement joined TRBV4-2 to TRBJ2-1; 10 central bases correspond to TRBD2. The DNA sequence is given as TGTGCCAGCAGCATACGACTAGCGGGCCCGGCGAGTAATGAGCAGTTCTTC. Its translation is CASSIRLAGPASNEQFF.